Below, 3 T cell receptor beta chains from the same sample are listed, as sequenced in a study of cytomegalovirus exposure and HLA in healthy donors. The PCR had 60 Vbeta and 13 Jbeta primers. Method: immunoSEQ multiplex PCR; TCRdb's copy keeps in-frame clones and lacks some. The sample's table shows about 170,000 clones. Sequencing input: PBMCs. These receptors were collected from a woman aged 60-75 years in good health and CMV-seronegative.

V is TRBV7-2 and J is TRBJ2-7; TRBD1 aligns across 9 bases. In germline, CDR1 is SGHTA, CDR2 FQGNSA. The CDR3 spans 14 residues. Germline trimming cut 5 bases from V and 3 bases from J; bases unmatched to any gene: 5. The CDR3: CASSPGTGIYEQYF. Here the CDR3 DNA reads TGTGCCAGCAGCCCCGGGACAGGGATCTACGAGCAGTACTTC.

This chain uses TRBV6-6 with TRBJ2-7; no reliable D call. The germline V gene encodes CDR1 MNHNY and CDR2 SVGAGI (reference sequence). The CDR3 spans 12 residues. V lost 8 bases and J 6 bases, leaving 14 bases between the germline ends. CDR3 sequence: CASRVPQAEQYF. The CDR3 DNA reads as TGTGCCAGCCGCGTACCCCAAGCCGAGCAGTACTTC.

The chain has TRBV2 and TRBJ1-6, with TRBD1 matching over 7 bases. V lost 6 bases and J lost 6; bases outside the gene matches: 5. The length of the CDR3 is 14 residues. CDR1 is SNHLY and CDR2 is FYNNEI in the germline V gene. The CDR3 reads CASRPGQFNSPLHF. DNA of the CDR3: TGTGCCAGCAGACCGGGACAGTTTAATTCACCCCTCCACTTT.